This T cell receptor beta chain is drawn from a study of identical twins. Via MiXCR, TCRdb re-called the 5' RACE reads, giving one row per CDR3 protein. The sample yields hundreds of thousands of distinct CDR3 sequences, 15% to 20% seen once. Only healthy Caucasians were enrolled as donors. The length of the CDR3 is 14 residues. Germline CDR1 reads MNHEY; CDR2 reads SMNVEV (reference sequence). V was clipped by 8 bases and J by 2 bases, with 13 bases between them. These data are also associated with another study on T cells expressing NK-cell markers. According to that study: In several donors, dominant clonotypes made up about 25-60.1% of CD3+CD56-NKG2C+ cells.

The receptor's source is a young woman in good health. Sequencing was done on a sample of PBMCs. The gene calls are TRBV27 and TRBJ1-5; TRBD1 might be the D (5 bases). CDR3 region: CASSKPGGNQPQHF. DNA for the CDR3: TGTGCCAGCTCTAAGCCGGGGGGCAATCAGCCCCAGCATTTT.